These 9 T cell receptor beta chains were all obtained from the same sample, sequenced in a study of T cell changes during pregnancy in multiple sclerosis. This table comes from immunoSEQ multiplex PCR, and its TCRdb copy is limited to in-frame clones, with some not included. The profile shows about 93,000 clones, about 92% of them singletons. The sample was peripheral blood, taken after pregnancy. All receptors derive from a female donor with multiple sclerosis, enrolled in a pregnancy study.

The V gene is TRBV14, the J gene TRBJ2-7; tentative D call: TRBD2 (6 bases). Germline CDR1 and CDR2: SGHDN and FVKESK. This CDR3 comprises 13 residues. Trimming pared 3 bases from V and 1 base from J, leaving 7 bases between. DNA of the CDR3: TGTGCCAGCAGCCAGACTAGTTCCTACGAGCAGTACTTC. Its protein product is CASSQTSSYEQYF.

CDR3: CASSQLTTSGYGYTF. The CDR3 DNA sequence: TGTGCCAGCAGCCAACTAACTACCTCGGGCTATGGCTACACCTTC. The gene calls are TRBV14 and TRBJ1-2; D gene uncertain. Germline V gene lookup returns CDR1 SGHDN and CDR2 FVKESK. The CDR3 extends over 15 amino acids. V dropped 2 bases and J dropped 4 bases, with 14 bases sitting between them.

This chain links TRBV27 with TRBJ2-1; 7 nucleotides align to TRBD1. Germline V lookup: CDR1 MNHEY, CDR2 SMNVEV (reference sequence). V lost 5 bases and J lost 6; bases outside the gene matches: 10. This CDR3 has 15 residues. Written as DNA, the CDR3 is TGTGCCAGCAGTCCCCTGGCAGGGGGTTTCAATGAGCAGTTCTTC. Encoded protein: CASSPLAGGFNEQFF.

The chain is built from TRBV6-1 and TRBJ1-4, with D perhaps matching TRBD1 (5 bases). The CDR3 is 14 residues long. Between the trimmed V and J ends, which lost 6 bases and 6 bases, there was a span of 14 bases. CDR1 and CDR2 from the germline V gene are MNHNS and SASEGT. CDR3 DNA: TGTGCCAGCAGCAGCGGGGGAGGGGATGAAAAACTGTTTTTT. It is translated as CASSSGGGDEKLFF.

The V gene is TRBV2, the J gene TRBJ1-1; TRBD1 is a possible D gene (5 bases). Germline V gene lookup returns CDR1 SNHLY and CDR2 FYNNEI. V gave up 10 bases and J gave up 1 base, with 16 bases separating them. This CDR3 is built from 14 residues. CDR3 in DNA: TGTGCCACCACGGACACAAGCAGGAACACTGAAGCTTTCTTT. Protein: CATTDTSRNTEAFF.

V gene TRBV5-8 combines with J gene TRBJ1-2, with D perhaps matching TRBD1 (6 bases). The CDR3 totals 15 residues. Germline V CDR1 and CDR2: SGHTS, YDEGEE. V lost 4 bases to trimming and J lost 4 bases, with 17 bases between them. The CDR3 loop is CASSPTGQSSYGYTF. The CDR3, as DNA: TGTGCCAGCAGCCCGACAGGTCAAAGCAGCTATGGCTACACCTTC.

The chain carries TRBV7-9 and TRBJ1-2, with D maybe TRBD1 (6 bases). V dropped 5 bases and J dropped 7 bases, with 14 bases sitting between them. CDR1 is SEHNR and CDR2 is FQNEAQ in the germline V gene (reference sequence). The CDR3 totals 13 residues. For the CDR3, the DNA is TGTGCCAGCAGCCACAGGGATAACGGTGGCTACACCTTC. Its protein product is CASSHRDNGGYTF.

The chain recombines TRBV12-5 with TRBJ1-1, with D possibly TRBD1 on 5 matching bases. Germline V gives CDR1 LGHNT, CDR2 FRNRAP. CDR3 length: 16 amino acids. V was cut by 0 bases and J by 0 bases, with 11 bases left in between. The CDR3 nucleotides are TGTGCTAGTGGTTTGGTACAGGCGGGGATGAACACTGAAGCTTTCTTT. This gives the protein CASGLVQAGMNTEAFF.

CDR3 sequence: CASSIQQGRSEKLFF. CDR3 sequence (DNA): TGTGCCAGTAGTATCCAACAGGGCAGGTCTGAAAAACTGTTTTTT. V and J are TRBV19 and TRBJ1-4; TRBD1 is a possible D gene (6 bases). Deletions cut 3 bases from V and 7 bases from J, with 15 bases between. Germline loops: CDR1 LNHDA, CDR2 SQIVND (reference sequence). The CDR3 extends over 15 amino acids. The full variable domain, in which reference TRBV19 and TRBJ1-4 provide the parts outside the CDR3, is DGGITQSPKYLFRKEGQNVTLSCEQNLNHDAMYWYRQDPGQGLRLIYYSQIVNDFQKGDIAEGYSVSREKKESFPLTVTSAQKNPTAFYLCASSIQQGRSEKLFFGSGTQLSVL.